The next 3 T cell receptor beta chains were all read from a single sample in a study of cytomegalovirus exposure and HLA in healthy donors. TCRdb's table, derived via immunoSEQ multiplex PCR, lists solely in-frame clones and lacks some. The sample consists of about 60,000 clones, 90% to 97% of them appearing once. The sequenced sample consisted of PBMCs. The receptor set was obtained from a man between 18 and 29 years old in good health and CMV-seronegative.

This clone was recorded a few times. The chain couples TRBV6-4 to TRBJ2-1, with 11 bases matching TRBD1. The V segment lost 2 bases and the J segment 6 bases; nucleotides outside the gene matches: 0. This CDR3 region has 14 residues. Germline values: CDR1 MRHNA, CDR2 SNTAGT. In DNA, the CDR3 is TGTGCCAGCAGTGACGGGACAGGGGGCAATGAGCAGTTCTTC. Its protein is CASSDGTGGNEQFF.

The chain recombines TRBV11-2 with TRBJ2-5, with 9 bases lining up with TRBD2. Trimming at V came to 5 bases and at J to 5 bases, leaving 12 bases not matched to a gene. This CDR3 is built from 16 residues. Per the germline V gene, CDR1 is SGHAT and CDR2 is FQNNGV. In DNA, the CDR3 is TGTGCCAGCAGCCAAGGCCCCAAAAGCGGGAGGGAGACCCAGTACTTC. The encoded protein is CASSQGPKSGRETQYF. Full variable domain (rest looked up from reference TRBV11-2 and TRBJ2-5): EAGVAQSPRYKIIEKRQSVAFWCNPISGHATLYWYQQILGQGPKLLIQFQNNGVVDDSQLPKDRFSAERLKGVDSTLKIQPAKLEDSAVYLCASSQGPKSGRETQYFGPGTRLLVL.

This rearrangement joins TRBV5-1 to TRBJ1-1; D not resolved. Germline lookup yields CDR1 SGHRS and CDR2 YFSETQ. Trimming left V 4 bases short and J 0 bases short, with 10 bases between. The CDR3 runs 14 residues. The DNA of the CDR3 is TGCGCCAGCAGCATACAATCAATGAACACTGAAGCTTTCTTT. This gives the protein CASSIQSMNTEAFF.